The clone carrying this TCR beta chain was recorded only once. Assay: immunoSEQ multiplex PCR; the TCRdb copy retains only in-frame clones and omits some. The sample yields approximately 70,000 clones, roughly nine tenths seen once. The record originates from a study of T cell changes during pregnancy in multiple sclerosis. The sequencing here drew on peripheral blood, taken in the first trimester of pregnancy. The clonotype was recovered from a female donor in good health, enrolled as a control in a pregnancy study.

DNA for the CDR3: TGTGCCAGCAGTTTCCGTAAGTCTAAAGCTTTCTTT. Translation: CASSFRKSKAFF. The chain is built from TRBV28 and TRBJ1-1; no firm D call. Germline lookup yields CDR1 MDHEN and CDR2 SYDVKM. This CDR3 contains 12 residues. Trimming shortened V by 3 bases and J by 9 bases, and 11 bases separated the two germline ends.